The source of this T cell receptor (beta chain) is a study of blood T cells in healthy people across ages. Study results and limitations: Naive CD4+ cell counts and diversity both ran higher in long-lived than in aged donors.

Each donor was a healthy Caucasian individual from Russia, aged about 6 to 95. The V end lost 1 base, the J end lost 7 bases, and 17 bases lay between the germline ends. This CDR3 comprises 15 residues. CDR1 and CDR2 (germline): SEHNR, FQNEAQ (reference sequence). Primed by a sample-barcoded 5' primer and a J-beta primer mix, a second PCR proceeded for roughly 7 to 11 cycles. Every cDNA molecule bore a tag from a template-switch adaptor containing 12 random nucleotides. From the 5' RACE reads, TCRdb called clonotypes with MiXCR, one entry per CDR3 protein. The sample lists some 940,000 distinct CDR3 sequences, approximately 32% seen once, with roughly 10% in the top ten. Comments on this clonotype: Its specificity is unknown.

The same sample was also used in a study of T cells of mothers and their children.

The material sequenced was blood. This receptor was identified in a woman between 35 and 50 years old in good health. The chain joins TRBV7-9 to TRBJ2-7; tentative D call: TRBD2 (6 bases). The DNA for the CDR3 is TGTGCCAGCAGCTTAGTTGCCGGACAAGGGAGGGAGCAGTACTTC. It encodes CASSLVAGQGREQYF. The whole variable domain, filled in from reference TRBV7-9 and TRBJ2-7, reads DTGVSQNPRHKITKRGQNVTFRCDPISEHNRLYWYRQTLGQGPEFLTYFQNEAQLEKSRLLSDRFSAERPKGSFSTLEIQRTEQGDSAMYLCASSLVAGQGREQYFGPGTRLTVT.